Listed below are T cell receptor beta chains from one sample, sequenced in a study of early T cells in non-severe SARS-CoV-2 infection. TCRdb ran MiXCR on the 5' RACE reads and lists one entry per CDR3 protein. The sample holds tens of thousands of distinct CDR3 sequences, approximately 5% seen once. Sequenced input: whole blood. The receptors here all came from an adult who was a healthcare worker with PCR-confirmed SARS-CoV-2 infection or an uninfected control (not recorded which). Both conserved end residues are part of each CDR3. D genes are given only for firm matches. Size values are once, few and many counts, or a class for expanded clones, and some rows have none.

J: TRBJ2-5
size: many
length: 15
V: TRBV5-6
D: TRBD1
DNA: TGTGCCAGCAGCCACCGGACAGGGGGCCGGGAGACCCAGTACTTC
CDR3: CASSHRTGGRETQYF

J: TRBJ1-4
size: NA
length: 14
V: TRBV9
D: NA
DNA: TGTGCCAGCAGCCCCGGGGGCAGCGAGGTCAAACTGTTTTTT
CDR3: CASSPGGSEVKLFF

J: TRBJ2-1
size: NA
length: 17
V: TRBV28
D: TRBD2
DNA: TGTGCCAGCAGCCACCGTCGGGCTAGCGGGGGGGCCTATGAGCAGTTCTTC
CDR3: CASSHRRASGGAYEQFF

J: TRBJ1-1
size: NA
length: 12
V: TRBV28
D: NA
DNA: TGTGCCAGCAGTTTACTCGGCCTTGAAGCTTTCTTT
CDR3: CASSLLGLEAFF

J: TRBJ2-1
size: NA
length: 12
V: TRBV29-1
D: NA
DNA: TGCAGCGATGTGGTCACGCACAATGAGCAGTTCTTC
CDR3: CSDVVTHNEQFF

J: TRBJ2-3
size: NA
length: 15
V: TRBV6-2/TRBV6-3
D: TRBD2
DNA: TGTGCCAGCAGTTCCGGACTAGGTGCGGTAGATACGCAGTATTTT
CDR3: CASSSGLGAVDTQYF

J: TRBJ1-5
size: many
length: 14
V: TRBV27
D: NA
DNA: TGTGCCAGCAGTTTAGGGAATAGCAATCAGCCCCAGCATTTT
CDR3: CASSLGNSNQPQHF

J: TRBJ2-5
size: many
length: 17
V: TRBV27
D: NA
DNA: TGTGCCAGCAGTTTATCCCCCCCAGGAAGGTACCAAGAGACCCAGTACTTC
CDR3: CASSLSPPGRYQETQYF

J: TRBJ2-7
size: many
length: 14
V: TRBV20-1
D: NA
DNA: TGCAGTGCTAGACCGGAGTTACCGAGCTACGAGCAGTACTTC
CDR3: CSARPELPSYEQYF

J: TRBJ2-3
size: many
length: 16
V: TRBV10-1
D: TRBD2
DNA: TGCGCCAGCAGTGAGGCGAGCGGGGGGGTCACAGATACGCAGTATTTT
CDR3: CASSEASGGVTDTQYF

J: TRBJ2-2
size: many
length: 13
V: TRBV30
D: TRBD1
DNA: TGTGCCTGGAGTGTGAGGGGGCCCGGGGAGCTGTTTTTT
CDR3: CAWSVRGPGELFF

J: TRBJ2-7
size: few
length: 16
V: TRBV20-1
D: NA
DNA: TGCAGTGCCCCCCCGCATCCTACAGGTCGGTCCTACGAGCAGTACTTC
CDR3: CSAPPHPTGRSYEQYF

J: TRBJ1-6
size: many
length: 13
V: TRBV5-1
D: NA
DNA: TGCGCCAGCAGCCATAAGATGGATTCACCCCTCCACTTT
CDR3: CASSHKMDSPLHF

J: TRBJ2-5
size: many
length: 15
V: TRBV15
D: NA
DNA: TGTGCCACCAGCAGGTACGGACTCCTCGCGGAGACCCAGTACTTC
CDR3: CATSRYGLLAETQYF

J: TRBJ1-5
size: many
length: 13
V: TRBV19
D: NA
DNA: TGTGCCAGTAGTATAGATCGCGATCAGCCCCAGCATTTT
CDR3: CASSIDRDQPQHF

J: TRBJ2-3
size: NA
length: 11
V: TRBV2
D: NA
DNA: TGTGCCAGCAGTGTGTCAGATACGCAGTATTTT
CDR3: CASSVSDTQYF

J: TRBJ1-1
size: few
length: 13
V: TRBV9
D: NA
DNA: TGTGCCAGCAGCGTAGGAGGTTTCACTGAAGCTTTCTTT
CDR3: CASSVGGFTEAFF

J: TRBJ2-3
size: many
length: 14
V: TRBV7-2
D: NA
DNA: TGTGCCAGCAGCTTAAGGCGAAGCGCAGATACGCAGTATTTT
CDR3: CASSLRRSADTQYF

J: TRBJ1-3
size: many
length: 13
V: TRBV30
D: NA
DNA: TGTGCCTGGAGGGGCACCTCTGGAAACACCATATATTTT
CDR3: CAWRGTSGNTIYF

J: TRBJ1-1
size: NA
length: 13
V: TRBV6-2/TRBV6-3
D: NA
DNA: TGTGCCAGCAGTTACTTAGACGGACCTGAAGCTTTCTTT
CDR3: CASSYLDGPEAFF

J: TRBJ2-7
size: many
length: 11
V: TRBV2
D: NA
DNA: TGTGCCAGCAGCTACGATTACGAGCAGTACTTC
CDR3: CASSYDYEQYF

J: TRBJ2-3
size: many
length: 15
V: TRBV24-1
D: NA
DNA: TGTGCCACCAGTGGTGTGCGACAGTACACAGATACGCAGTATTTT
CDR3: CATSGVRQYTDTQYF

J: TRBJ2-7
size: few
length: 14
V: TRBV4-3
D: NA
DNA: TGCGCCAGCAGCCAAGATAGGACGGCCTGGGAGCAGTACTTC
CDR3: CASSQDRTAWEQYF

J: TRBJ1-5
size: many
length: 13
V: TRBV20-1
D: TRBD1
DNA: TGCAGTGCTTGGGACAGGGTGGGGCAGCCCCAGCATTTT
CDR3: CSAWDRVGQPQHF